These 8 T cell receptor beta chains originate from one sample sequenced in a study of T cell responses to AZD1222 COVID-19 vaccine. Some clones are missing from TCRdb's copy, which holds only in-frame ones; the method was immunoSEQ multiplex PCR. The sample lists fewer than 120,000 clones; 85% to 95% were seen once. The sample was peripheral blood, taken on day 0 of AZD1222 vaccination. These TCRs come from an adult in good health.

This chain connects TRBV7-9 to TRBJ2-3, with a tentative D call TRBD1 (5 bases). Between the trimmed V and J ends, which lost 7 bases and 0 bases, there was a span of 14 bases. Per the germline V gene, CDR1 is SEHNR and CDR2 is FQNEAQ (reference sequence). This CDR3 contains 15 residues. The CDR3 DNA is TGTGCCAGCACCCAGCAGGGCACTAGCACAGATACGCAGTATTTT. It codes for CASTQQGTSTDTQYF.

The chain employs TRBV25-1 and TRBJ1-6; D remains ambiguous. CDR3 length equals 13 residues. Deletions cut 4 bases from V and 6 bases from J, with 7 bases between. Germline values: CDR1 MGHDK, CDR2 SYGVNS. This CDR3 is CASSGPGNSPLHF. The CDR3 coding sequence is TGTGCCAGCAGTGGCCCGGGTAATTCACCCCTCCACTTT.

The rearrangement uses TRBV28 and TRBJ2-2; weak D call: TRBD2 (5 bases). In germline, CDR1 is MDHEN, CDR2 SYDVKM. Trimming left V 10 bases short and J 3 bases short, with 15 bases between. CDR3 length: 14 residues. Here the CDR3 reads CATERPGYTGELFF. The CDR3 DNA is TGTGCCACCGAGCGACCGGGGTACACCGGGGAGCTGTTTTTT.

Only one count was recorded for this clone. This chain's CDR3 is CASSLVAGDYTGELFF. The CDR3 DNA follows: TGCGCCAGCAGCTTGGTGGCAGGGGACTACACCGGGGAGCTGTTTTTT. The J gene is TRBJ2-2, the V gene TRBV5-1; D possibly matches TRBD1 or TRBD2 (6 bases each). Germline V gives CDR1 SGHRS, CDR2 YFSETQ. The CDR3 spans 16 residues. Trimming cost V 0 bases and J 3 bases, with 12 bases left between them.

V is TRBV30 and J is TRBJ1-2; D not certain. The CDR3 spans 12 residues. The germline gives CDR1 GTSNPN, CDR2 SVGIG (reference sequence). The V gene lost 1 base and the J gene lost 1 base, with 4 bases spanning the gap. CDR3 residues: CAWSAGNYGYTF. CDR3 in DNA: TGTGCCTGGAGTGCGGGTAACTATGGCTACACCTTC.

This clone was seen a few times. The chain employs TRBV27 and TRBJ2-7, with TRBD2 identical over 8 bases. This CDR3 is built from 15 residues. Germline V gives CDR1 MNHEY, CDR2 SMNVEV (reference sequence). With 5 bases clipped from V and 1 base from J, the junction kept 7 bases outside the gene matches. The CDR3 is CASSREGLGSYEQYF. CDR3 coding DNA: TGTGCCAGCAGTCGGGAGGGGTTGGGTTCCTACGAGCAGTACTTC.

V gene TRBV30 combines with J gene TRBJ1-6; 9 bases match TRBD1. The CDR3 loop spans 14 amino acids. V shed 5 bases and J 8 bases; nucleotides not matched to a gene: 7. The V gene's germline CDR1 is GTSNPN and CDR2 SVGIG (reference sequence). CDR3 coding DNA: TGTGCCTGGGAACCGGGACAGGGTGATTCACCCCTCCACTTT. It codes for CAWEPGQGDSPLHF.

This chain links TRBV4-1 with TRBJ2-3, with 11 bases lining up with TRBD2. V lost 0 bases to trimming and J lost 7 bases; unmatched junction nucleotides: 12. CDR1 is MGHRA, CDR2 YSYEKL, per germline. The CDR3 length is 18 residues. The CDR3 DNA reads TGCGCCAGCAGCCAAGAGGTCGGTAGCGGGGGGGCCAGGCATACGCAGTATTTT. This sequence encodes CASSQEVGSGGARHTQYF.